This T cell receptor beta chain derives from a study of blood T cell repertoires in COVID-19. Overall study context: Samples taken during acute and convalescent COVID-19 were collected in the United States, Italy and Spain.

CDR1 and CDR2 (germline): LGHDT, YNNKEL (reference sequence). The CDR3 has 15 residues. Unmatched junction bases numbered 6, after V lost 3 bases and J lost 7 bases. Sequencing used immunoSEQ multiplex PCR; TCRdb keeps in-frame clones, though not all of them. The sample consists of under 450,000 clones, 80% to 90% of them appearing once. The sample was peripheral blood. The clonotype comes from a woman aged 60 to 75 with COVID-19, enrolled during active disease. The chain is built from TRBV3-1 (or the pseudogene TRBV3-2) and TRBJ2-7; 13 positions agree with TRBD2. CDR3 amino acids: CASSQRLAGGWEQYF. The CDR3 DNA is TGTGCCAGCAGCCAGAGACTAGCGGGGGGATGGGAGCAGTACTTC.